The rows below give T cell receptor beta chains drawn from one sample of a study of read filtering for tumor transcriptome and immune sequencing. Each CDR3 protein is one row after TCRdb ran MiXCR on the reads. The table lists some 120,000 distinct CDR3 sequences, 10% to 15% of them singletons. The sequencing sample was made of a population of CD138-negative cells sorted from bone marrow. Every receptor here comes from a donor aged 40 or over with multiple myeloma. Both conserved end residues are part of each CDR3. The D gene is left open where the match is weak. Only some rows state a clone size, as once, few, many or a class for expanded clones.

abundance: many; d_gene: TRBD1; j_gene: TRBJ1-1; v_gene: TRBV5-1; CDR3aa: CASSLEQGANSEAFF; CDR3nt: TGCGCCAGCAGCTTGGAGCAGGGGGCGAACTCTGAAGCTTTCTTT
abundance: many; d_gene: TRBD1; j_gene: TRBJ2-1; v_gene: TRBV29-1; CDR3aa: CSVEIGGGEQFF; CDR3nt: TGCAGCGTTGAAATAGGGGGCGGTGAGCAGTTCTTC
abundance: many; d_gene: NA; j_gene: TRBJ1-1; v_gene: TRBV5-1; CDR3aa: CASSDRDSTLNTEAFF; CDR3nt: TGCGCCAGCAGCGACCGGGACTCTACCTTGAACACTGAAGCTTTCTTT
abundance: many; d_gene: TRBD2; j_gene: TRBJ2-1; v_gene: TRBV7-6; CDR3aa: CASSPVLTGGPNEQFF; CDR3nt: TGTGCCAGCAGCCCTGTATTGACGGGAGGGCCAAATGAGCAGTTCTTC
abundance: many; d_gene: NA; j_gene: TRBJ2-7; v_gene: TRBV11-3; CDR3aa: CASSLRAGGTSGAYEQYF; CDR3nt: TGTGCCAGCAGCTTAAGGGCAGGGGGAACCAGCGGGGCCTACGAGCAGTACTTC
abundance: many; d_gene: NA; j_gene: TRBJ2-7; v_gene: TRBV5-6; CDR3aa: CASSLRGTSYEQYF; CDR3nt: TGTGCCAGCAGCTTGCGAGGCACCTCCTACGAGCAGTACTTC
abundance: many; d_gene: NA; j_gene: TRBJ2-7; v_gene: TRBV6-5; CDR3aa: CASSWDPSSPEQYF; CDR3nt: TGTGCCAGCAGCTGGGACCCATCGTCCCCCGAGCAGTACTTC
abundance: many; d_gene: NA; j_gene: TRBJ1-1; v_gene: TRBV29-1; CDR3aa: CSVGQPNTEAFF; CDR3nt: TGCAGCGTTGGACAGCCGAACACTGAAGCTTTCTTT
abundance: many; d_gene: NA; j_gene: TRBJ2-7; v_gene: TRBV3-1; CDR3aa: CASSQDHRGAYEQYF; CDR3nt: TGTGCCAGCAGCCAAGATCACAGAGGAGCGTACGAGCAGTACTTC
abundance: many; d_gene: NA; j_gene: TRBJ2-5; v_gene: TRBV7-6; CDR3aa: CASSLAGVDQETQYF; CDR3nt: TGTGCCAGCAGCTTAGCGGGGGTAGACCAAGAGACCCAGTACTTC
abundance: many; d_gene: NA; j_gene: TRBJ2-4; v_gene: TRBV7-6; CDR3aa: CASSLGPPGHPPANIQYF; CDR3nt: TGTGCCAGCAGCTTAGGACCGCCGGGACACCCACCAGCAAACATTCAGTACTTC
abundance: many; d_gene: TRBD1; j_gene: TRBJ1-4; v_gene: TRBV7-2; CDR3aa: CASSSQGASNEKLFF; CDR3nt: TGTGCCAGCAGCTCCCAGGGGGCGTCTAATGAAAAACTGTTTTTT
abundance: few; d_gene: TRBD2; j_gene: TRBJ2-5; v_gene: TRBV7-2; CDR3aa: CASSRTSEETQYF; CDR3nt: TGTGCCAGCAGCCGGACTAGCGAAGAGACCCAGTACTTC
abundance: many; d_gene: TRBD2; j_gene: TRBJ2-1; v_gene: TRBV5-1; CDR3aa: CASSLVPAGGFEQFF; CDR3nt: TGCGCCAGCAGCTTGGTCCCAGCGGGGGGTTTTGAGCAGTTCTTC
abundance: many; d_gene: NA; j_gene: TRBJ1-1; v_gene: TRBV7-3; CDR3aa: CASSLMGGTNTEAFF; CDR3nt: TGTGCCAGCAGCTTAATGGGAGGGACGAACACTGAAGCTTTCTTT
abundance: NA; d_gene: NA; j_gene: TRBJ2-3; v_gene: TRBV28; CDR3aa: CASSLNPTSGSTDTQYF; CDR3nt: TGTGCCAGCAGTTTAAACCCCACCAGCGGGAGCACAGATACGCAGTATTTT
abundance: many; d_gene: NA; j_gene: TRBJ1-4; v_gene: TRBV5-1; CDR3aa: CASSLGWGEEKLFF; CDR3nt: TGCGCCAGCAGCTTGGGTTGGGGCGAAGAAAAACTGTTTTTT
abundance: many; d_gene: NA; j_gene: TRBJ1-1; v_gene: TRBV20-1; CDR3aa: CSALRFRDGDTEAFF; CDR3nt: TGCAGTGCTTTACGATTCCGGGACGGCGACACTGAAGCTTTCTTT
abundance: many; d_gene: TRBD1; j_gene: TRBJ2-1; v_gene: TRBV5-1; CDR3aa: CASSGRGQYNEQFF; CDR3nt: TGCGCCAGCAGCGGCAGGGGACAGTACAATGAGCAGTTCTTC
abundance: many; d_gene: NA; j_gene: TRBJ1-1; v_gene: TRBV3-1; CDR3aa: CASSQQMNTEAFF; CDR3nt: TGTGCCAGCAGCCAGCAAATGAACACTGAAGCTTTCTTT
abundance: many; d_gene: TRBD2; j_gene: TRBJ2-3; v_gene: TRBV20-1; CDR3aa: CSANPRVGTSRGRDTQYF; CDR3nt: TGCAGTGCTAACCCCCGAGTCGGGACTAGCAGGGGTAGGGATACGCAGTATTTT
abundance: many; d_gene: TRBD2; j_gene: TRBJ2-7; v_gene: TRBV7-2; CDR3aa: CASSLDPSGSTYEQYF; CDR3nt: TGTGCCAGCAGCTTAGATCCTAGCGGGAGTACCTACGAGCAGTACTTC
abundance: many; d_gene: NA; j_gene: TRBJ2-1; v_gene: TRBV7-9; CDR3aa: CASLANSYNEQFF; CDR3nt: TGTGCCAGCCTTGCTAACTCCTACAATGAGCAGTTCTTC
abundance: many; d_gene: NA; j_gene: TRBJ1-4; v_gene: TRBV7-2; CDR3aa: CASSSPREAEKLFF; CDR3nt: TGTGCCAGCAGCTCTCCTCGGGAGGCTGAAAAACTGTTTTTT
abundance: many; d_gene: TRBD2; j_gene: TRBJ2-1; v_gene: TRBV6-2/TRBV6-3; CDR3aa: CASSRTSGRGNEQFF; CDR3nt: TGTGCCAGCAGCCGAACTAGCGGGAGAGGCAATGAGCAGTTCTTC
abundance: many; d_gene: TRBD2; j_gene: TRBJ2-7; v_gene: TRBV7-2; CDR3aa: CASSLSGTRAYEQYF; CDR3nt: TGTGCCAGCAGCCTCTCCGGGACTAGAGCCTACGAGCAGTACTTC
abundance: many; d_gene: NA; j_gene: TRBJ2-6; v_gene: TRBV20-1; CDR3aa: CSASSGAGANVLTF; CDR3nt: TGCAGTGCTAGCTCTGGGGCTGGGGCCAACGTCCTGACTTTC
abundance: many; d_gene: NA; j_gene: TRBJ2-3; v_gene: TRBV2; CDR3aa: CASSHKEMVQYF; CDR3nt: TGTGCCAGCAGCCACAAAGAGATGGTACAGTATTTT
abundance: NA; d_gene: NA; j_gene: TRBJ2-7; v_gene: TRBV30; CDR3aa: CAWSHNAYEQYF; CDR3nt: TGTGCCTGGAGTCACAATGCTTACGAGCAGTACTTC
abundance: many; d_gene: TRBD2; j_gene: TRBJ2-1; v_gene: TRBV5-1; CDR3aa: CASSLVSGDSYNEQFF; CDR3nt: TGCGCCAGCAGCTTGGTTAGCGGGGATTCCTACAATGAGCAGTTCTTC
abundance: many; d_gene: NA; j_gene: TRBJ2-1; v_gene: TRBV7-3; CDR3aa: CATRLGDEQFF; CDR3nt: TGTGCCACTCGCTTGGGGGATGAGCAGTTCTTC
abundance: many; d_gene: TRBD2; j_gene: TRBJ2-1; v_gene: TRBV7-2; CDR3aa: CASSLAGTSVNEQFF; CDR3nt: TGTGCCAGCAGCTTAGCCGGGACTAGCGTCAATGAGCAGTTCTTC
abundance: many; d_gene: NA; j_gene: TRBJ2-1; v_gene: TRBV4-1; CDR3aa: CASSQAEAEYNEQFF; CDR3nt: TGCGCCAGCAGCCAAGCGGAAGCCGAGTACAATGAGCAGTTCTTC
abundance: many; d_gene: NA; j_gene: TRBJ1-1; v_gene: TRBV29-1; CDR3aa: CSVEDDRRGSEAFF; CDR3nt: TGCAGCGTTGAAGACGACAGAAGAGGGTCTGAAGCTTTCTTT
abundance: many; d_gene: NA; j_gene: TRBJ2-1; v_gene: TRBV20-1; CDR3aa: CSATTDHNEQFF; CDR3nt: TGCAGTGCAACCACCGATCACAATGAGCAGTTCTTC
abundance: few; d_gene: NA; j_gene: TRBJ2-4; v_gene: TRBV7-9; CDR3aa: CASSVGGIAKNIQYF; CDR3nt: TGTGCCAGCAGCGTCGGCGGGATAGCCAAAAACATTCAGTACTTC
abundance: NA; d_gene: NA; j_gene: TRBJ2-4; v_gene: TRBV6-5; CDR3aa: CASSTLYRARGYIQYF; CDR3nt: TGTGCCAGCAGTACACTATATCGGGCCAGGGGTTACATTCAGTACTTC
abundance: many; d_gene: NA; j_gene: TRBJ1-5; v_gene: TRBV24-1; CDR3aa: CATSDRGRGGDQPQHF; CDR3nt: TGTGCCACCAGTGATCGGGGTAGGGGCGGCGATCAGCCCCAGCATTTT
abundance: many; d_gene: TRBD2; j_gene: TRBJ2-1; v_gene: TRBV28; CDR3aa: CASTAGGAYNEQFF; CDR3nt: TGTGCCAGCACGGCGGGGGGCGCTTACAATGAGCAGTTCTTC
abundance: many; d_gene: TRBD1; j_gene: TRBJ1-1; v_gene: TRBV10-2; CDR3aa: CASRFPGQGAVNTEAFF; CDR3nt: TGCGCCAGCAGATTCCCGGGACAGGGGGCCGTGAACACTGAAGCTTTCTTT
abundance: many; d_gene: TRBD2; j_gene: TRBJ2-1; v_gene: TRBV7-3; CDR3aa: CASSLGGLAGTHAVNEQFF; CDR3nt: TGTGCCAGCAGCTTAGGGGGACTAGCGGGAACTCACGCCGTCAATGAGCAGTTCTTC
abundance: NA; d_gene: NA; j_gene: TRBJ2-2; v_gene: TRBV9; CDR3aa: CASTRRGNTGELFF; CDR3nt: TGTGCCAGCACTCGTCGGGGTAACACCGGGGAGCTGTTTTTT
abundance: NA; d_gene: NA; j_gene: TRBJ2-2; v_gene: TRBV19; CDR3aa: CASRLPVQPNTGELFF; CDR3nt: TGTGCCAGTAGGCTACCGGTACAGCCGAACACCGGGGAGCTGTTTTTT
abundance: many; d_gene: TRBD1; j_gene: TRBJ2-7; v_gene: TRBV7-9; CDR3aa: CASSLEGTGHRKQYF; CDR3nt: TGTGCCAGCAGCTTAGAAGGGACAGGGCACAGGAAGCAGTACTTC
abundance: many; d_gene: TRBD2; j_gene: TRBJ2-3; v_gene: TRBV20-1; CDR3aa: CSAVPGALAGGPTQYF; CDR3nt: TGCAGTGCTGTTCCGGGGGCACTAGCGGGGGGCCCGACGCAGTATTTT
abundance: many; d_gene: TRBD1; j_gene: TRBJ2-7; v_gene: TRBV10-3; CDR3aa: CAIGGQGRDEQYF; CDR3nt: TGTGCCATCGGGGGACAGGGGCGGGACGAGCAGTACTTC
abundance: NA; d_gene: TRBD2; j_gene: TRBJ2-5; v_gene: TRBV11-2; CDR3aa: CATKGGLAQETQYF; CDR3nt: TGTGCCACCAAAGGGGGACTAGCTCAGGAGACCCAGTACTTC
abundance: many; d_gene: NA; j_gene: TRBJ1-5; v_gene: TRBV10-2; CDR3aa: CASSEQGGNQPQHF; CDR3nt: TGCGCCAGCAGTGAACAGGGAGGCAATCAGCCCCAGCATTTT
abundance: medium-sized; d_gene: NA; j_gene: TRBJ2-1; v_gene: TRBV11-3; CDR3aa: CASSLGANNEQFF; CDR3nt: TGTGCCAGCAGCTTAGGGGCCAACAATGAGCAGTTCTTC
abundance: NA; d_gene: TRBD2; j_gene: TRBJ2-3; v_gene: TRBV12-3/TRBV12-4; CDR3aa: CASSSQRGWTDTQYF; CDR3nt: TGTGCCAGCAGTTCGCAGCGGGGGTGGACAGATACGCAGTATTTT
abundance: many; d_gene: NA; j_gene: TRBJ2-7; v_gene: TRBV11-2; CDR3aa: CASNGDWTAYEQYF; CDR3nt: TGTGCCAGCAACGGAGACTGGACAGCCTACGAGCAGTACTTC
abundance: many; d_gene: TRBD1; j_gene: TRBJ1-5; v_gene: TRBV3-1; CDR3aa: CASSEAGQGRYQPQHF; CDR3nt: TGTGCCAGCAGCGAAGCGGGACAGGGAAGATATCAGCCCCAGCATTTT
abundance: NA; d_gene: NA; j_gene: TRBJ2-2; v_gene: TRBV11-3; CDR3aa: CASSPHTGELFF; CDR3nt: TGTGCCAGCAGCCCTCACACCGGGGAGCTGTTTTTT
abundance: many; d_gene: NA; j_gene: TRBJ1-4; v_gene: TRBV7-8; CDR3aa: CASSSTGLSHEKLFF; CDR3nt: TGTGCCAGCAGCTCCACAGGGCTGTCCCATGAAAAACTGTTTTTT
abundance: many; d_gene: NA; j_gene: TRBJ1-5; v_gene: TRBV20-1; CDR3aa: CSAVGPGQGHQPQHF; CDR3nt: TGCAGTGCGGTGGGCCCTGGTCAGGGCCATCAGCCCCAGCATTTT